The 5 T cell receptor beta chains below were found in one sample sequenced in a study of CD8 T cells in Susac syndrome (dated by TCRdb to between 2017 and 2020). Library creation used the immunoSEQ multiplex PCR assay. RNA was extracted with the RNeasy kit and roughly 0.45 to 1 ug was reverse transcribed using random hexamers. TCRdb reworked the public reads: Q25 trimming with fastp, MiXCR clone assembly, productive beta chains retained. Each entry is one CDR3 protein sequence, shown with its most common DNA and genes. This sample holds approximately 130,000 distinct CDR3 sequences; approximately 89% were observed only once. The ten top clones hold around 0.24% of the sample. Sequenced input: CD8+ T cells from PBMCs. These receptors originate from a human donor with multiple sclerosis.

The chain links TRBV6-1 to TRBJ2-7; TRBD2 matches at 7 bases. There are 16 residues in the CDR3. Trimming removed 6 bases from V and 2 bases from J; junction bases left unmatched: 13. Germline CDR1 reads MNHNS; CDR2 reads SASEGT. Here the CDR3 DNA reads TGTGCCAGCAGACCTCTTACCGGGACTACAACCTACGAGCAGTACTTC. Protein product: CASRPLTGTTTYEQYF.

This chain joins TRBV27 and TRBJ2-1; TRBD2 matches at 10 bases. Germline V gene sequence: CDR1 MNHEY, CDR2 SMNVEV (reference sequence). Germline trimming cut 11 bases from V and 7 bases from J; bases unmatched to any gene: 11. CDR3 length: 14 amino acids. The CDR3 region has the DNA TGTGCCGTCTTTTCAGCGGGAGGGGTGAATGAGCAGTTCTTC. Residues: CAVFSAGGVNEQFF.

This rearrangement joins TRBV28 to TRBJ1-2, with D possibly being TRBD1 (6 bases). The CDR3 is 14 amino acids. Germline CDR1 reads MDHEN; CDR2 reads SYDVKM. The V gene lost 3 bases and the J gene lost 4 bases, with 12 bases spanning the gap. CDR3 sequence (DNA): TGTGCCAGCAGTTTTCGGGGGGCTGGCTATGGCTACACCTTC. It specifies CASSFRGAGYGYTF.

The sample holds a few counts of this clonotype. The V and J genes are TRBV5-1 and TRBJ2-7; maybe TRBD1 (6 bases). Germline V CDR1 and CDR2: SGHRS, YFSETQ. The V and J ends lost 4 bases and 3 bases respectively, with 14 bases between them. The CDR3 contains 14 residues. The CDR3 here is CASSAYTGNYEQYF. The DNA of the CDR3 is TGCGCCAGCAGCGCGTACACAGGGAACTACGAGCAGTACTTC.

The V call is TRBV11-2, the J call TRBJ2-7; D is perhaps TRBD1 or TRBD2 (5 bases each). From germline, CDR1 is SGHAT and CDR2 FQNNGV. The CDR3 consists of 13 residues. V was shortened by 3 bases and J by 2 bases, with 8 bases between the two germline ends. CDR3 in DNA: TGTGCCAGCAGCTTCGGGGCCACCTACGAGCAGTACTTC. Its protein is CASSFGATYEQYF.